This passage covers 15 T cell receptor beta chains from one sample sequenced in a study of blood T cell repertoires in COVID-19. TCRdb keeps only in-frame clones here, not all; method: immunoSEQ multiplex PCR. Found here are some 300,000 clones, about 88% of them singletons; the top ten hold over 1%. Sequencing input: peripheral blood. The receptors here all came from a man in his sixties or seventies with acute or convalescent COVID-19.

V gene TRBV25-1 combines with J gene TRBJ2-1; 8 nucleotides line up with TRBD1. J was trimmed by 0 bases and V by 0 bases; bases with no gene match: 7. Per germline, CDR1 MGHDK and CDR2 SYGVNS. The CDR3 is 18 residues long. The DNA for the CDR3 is TGTGCCAGCAGTGAATATAATGGAGGACAGGGCTCCTACAATGAGCAGTTCTTC. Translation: CASSEYNGGQGSYNEQFF.

The chain's CDR3 is CASSVGTVRDLEQFF. The CDR3 DNA sequence: TGTGCCAGCAGCGTTGGGACTGTCCGGGATTTGGAGCAGTTCTTC. The chain joins TRBV6-5 to TRBJ2-1; TRBD2 is a possible D gene (6 bases). The germline CDR1 and CDR2 sequences are MNHEY and SVGAGI. The CDR3 has 15 residues. Trimming cost V 6 bases and J 10 bases, with 22 bases left between them.

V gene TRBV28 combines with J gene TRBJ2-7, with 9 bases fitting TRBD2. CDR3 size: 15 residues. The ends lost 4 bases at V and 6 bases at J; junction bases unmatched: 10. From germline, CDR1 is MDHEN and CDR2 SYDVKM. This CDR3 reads CASSSGGAGGPEQYF. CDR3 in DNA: TGTGCCAGCAGTTCCGGAGGGGCGGGAGGGCCCGAGCAGTACTTC.

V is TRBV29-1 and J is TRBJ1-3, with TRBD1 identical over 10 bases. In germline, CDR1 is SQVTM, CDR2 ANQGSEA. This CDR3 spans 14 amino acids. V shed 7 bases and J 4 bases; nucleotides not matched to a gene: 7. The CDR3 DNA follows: TGCAGCGCTACGACAGGGGGCCCCGGAAACACCATATATTTT. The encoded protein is CSATTGGPGNTIYF.

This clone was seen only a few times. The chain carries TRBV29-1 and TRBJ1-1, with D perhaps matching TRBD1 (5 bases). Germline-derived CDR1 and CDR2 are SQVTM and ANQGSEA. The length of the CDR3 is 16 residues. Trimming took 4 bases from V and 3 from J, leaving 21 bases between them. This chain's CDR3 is CSVGRALQLRDTEAFF. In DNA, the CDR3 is TGCAGCGTTGGCAGGGCCCTACAACTTAGGGACACTGAAGCTTTCTTT.

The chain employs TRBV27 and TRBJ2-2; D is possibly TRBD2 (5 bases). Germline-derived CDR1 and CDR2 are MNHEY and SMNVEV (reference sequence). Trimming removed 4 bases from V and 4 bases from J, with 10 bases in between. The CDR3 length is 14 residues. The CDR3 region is CASSSGVSTGELFF. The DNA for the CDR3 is TGTGCCAGCAGTTCCGGGGTTAGCACCGGGGAGCTGTTTTTT.

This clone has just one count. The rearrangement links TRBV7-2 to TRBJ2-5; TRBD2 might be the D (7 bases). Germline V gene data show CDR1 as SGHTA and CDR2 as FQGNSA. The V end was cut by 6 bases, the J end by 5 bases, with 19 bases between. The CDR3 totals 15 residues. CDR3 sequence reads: CASRAQGGVGETQYF. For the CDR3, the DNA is TGTGCCAGCAGGGCCCAAGGGGGGGTAGGGGAGACCCAGTACTTC.

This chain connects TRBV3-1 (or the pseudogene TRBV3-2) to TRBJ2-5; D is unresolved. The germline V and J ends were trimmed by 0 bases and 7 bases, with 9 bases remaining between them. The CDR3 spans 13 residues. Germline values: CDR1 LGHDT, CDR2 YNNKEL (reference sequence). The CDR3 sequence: CASSQEIEATQYF. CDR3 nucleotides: TGTGCCAGCAGCCAAGAAATAGAGGCGACCCAGTACTTC.

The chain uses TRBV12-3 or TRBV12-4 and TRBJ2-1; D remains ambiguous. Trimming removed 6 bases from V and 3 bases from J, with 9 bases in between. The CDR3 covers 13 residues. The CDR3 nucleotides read TGTGCCAGCAGCCGTGTAGTCTACAATGAGCAGTTCTTC. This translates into CASSRVVYNEQFF.

The CDR3 reads CATSSTGGADTQYF. The CDR3, as DNA: TGTGCCACCAGTTCGACAGGGGGCGCAGATACGCAGTATTTT. The chain joins TRBV24-1 to TRBJ2-3; 10 positions match TRBD1. The germline CDR1 and CDR2 sequences are KGHDR and SFDVKD. J gave up 4 bases and V 6 bases, and 3 bases lay outside the gene matches. The CDR3 has 14 amino acids.

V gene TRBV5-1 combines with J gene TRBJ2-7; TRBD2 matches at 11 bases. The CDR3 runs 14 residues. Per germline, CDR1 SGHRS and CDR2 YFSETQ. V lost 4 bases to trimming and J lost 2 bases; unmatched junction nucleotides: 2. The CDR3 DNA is TGCGCCAGCAGCCCTAGCGGGAGGACCTACGAGCAGTACTTC. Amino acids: CASSPSGRTYEQYF.

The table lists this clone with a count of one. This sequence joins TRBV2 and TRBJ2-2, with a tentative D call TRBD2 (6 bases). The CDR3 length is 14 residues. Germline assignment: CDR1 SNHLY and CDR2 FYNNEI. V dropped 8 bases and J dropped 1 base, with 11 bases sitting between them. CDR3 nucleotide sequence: TGTGCCAGCGTTGCGGGGATGAACACCGGGGAGCTGTTTTTT. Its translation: CASVAGMNTGELFF.

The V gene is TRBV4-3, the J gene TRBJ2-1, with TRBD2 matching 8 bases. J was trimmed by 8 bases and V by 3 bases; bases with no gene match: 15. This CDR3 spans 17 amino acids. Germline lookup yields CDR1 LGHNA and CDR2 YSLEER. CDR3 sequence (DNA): TGCGCCAGCAGCCATTCCTACAGCGGGGGAACACTTTATGAGCAGTTCTTC. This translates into CASSHSYSGGTLYEQFF.

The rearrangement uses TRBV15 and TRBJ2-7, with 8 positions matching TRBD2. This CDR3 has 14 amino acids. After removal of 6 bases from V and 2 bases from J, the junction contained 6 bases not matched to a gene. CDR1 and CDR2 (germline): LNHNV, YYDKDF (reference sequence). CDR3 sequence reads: CATRDRSGTYEQYF. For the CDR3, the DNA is TGTGCCACCAGGGACCGTAGCGGGACCTACGAGCAGTACTTC.

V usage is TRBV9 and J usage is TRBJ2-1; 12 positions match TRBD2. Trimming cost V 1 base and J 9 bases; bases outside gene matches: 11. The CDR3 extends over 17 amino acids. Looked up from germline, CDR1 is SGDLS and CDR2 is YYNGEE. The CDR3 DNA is TGTGCCAGCAGCGTACGGGGGGTGGGGACTAGCGGGCCTGAGCAGTTCTTC. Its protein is CASSVRGVGTSGPEQFF.